The 7 T cell receptor beta chains in this list originate from one sample, sequenced in a study of neurological immune-mediated disorders. A single record per CDR3 protein comes from TCRdb applying MiXCR to the 5' RACE reads. The profile shows tens of thousands of distinct CDR3 sequences, approximately 10% of them singletons. Sequencing was performed on PBMCs. These receptors were obtained from a man aged 45-65 years in good health.

This clonotype was recorded at least ten times. The chain recombines TRBV3-1 with TRBJ2-2, with D maybe TRBD1 (5 bases). V lost 0 bases to trimming and J lost 2 bases, with 10 bases between them. CDR3 length: 16 residues. In germline, CDR1 is LGHDT, CDR2 YNNKEL (reference sequence). The CDR3 spells CASSQEVRGNTGELFF. CDR3 in DNA: TGTGCCAGCAGCCAAGAAGTAAGGGGTAACACCGGGGAGCTGTTTTTT.

This clonotype has ten or more counts. The chain links TRBV20-1 to TRBJ2-3; D is undetermined. Germline values: CDR1 DFQATT, CDR2 SNEGSKA (reference sequence). The CDR3 is 16 residues long. V lost 0 bases and J 2 bases, leaving 15 bases between the germline ends. The CDR3 DNA follows: TGCAGTGCTAGAGATAATGCCCGGCTCTTCACAGATACGCAGTATTTT. Its translation is CSARDNARLFTDTQYF.

There are many counts of this clonotype. The chain is built from TRBV2 and TRBJ2-5, with no clear D. Between the trimmed V and J ends, which lost 6 bases and 7 bases, there was a span of 12 bases. This CDR3 has 12 amino acids. The germline V gene has CDR1 SNHLY and CDR2 FYNNEI. The CDR3 DNA sequence: TGTGCCAGCAGCTCCGGTTTCGGGACCCAGTACTTC. As protein: CASSSGFGTQYF.

This clonotype was picked up many times. The gene calls are TRBV12-3 or TRBV12-4 and TRBJ1-6; 8 nucleotides line up with TRBD1. The CDR3 consists of 13 residues. V lost 6 bases to trimming and J lost 16 bases; unmatched junction nucleotides: 11. CDR3 sequence reads: CASSRGQDIGLHF. The CDR3 DNA follows: TGTGCCAGCAGCCGGGGACAGGATATCGGGCTCCACTTT.

This clonotype was detected ten times or more. One junction end does not reproduce the germline sequence, and a read error may be involved. The V and J genes are TRBV14 and TRBJ2-1, with a weak D call TRBD1 (6 bases). The CDR3 sequence is 14 residues long. Germline CDR1 reads SGHDN; CDR2 reads FVKESK. The CDR3 bases are TGTGCCAGCAGACAAGACAGGTTCCACAATGAGCAGTTCTTC. It codes for CASRQDRFHNEQFF.

This clonotype was found many times. The chain is built from TRBV5-1 and TRBJ1-2; a possible D gene is TRBD1 (6 bases). V lost 4 bases, J lost 4 bases, and 14 bases lay in between. This CDR3 has 14 amino acids. The germline CDR1 and CDR2 sequences are SGHRS and YFSETQ. CDR3 sequence reads: CASSPEGDGYGYTF. CDR3 sequence (DNA): TGCGCCAGCAGCCCGGAGGGGGACGGCTATGGCTACACCTTC.

This clonotype was seen ten or more times. The CDR3 protein is CATSDARDLVGETQYF. CDR3 nucleotide sequence: TGTGCCACCAGTGATGCGCGGGACTTGGTCGGGGAGACCCAGTACTTC. This chain joins TRBV24-1 and TRBJ2-5, with D possibly matching TRBD2 (6 bases). V was cut by 3 bases and J by 5 bases, with 18 bases left in between. Germline assignment: CDR1 KGHDR and CDR2 SFDVKD. CDR3 length equals 16 residues.